The sequence of this T cell receptor beta chain was determined in a study of OX40 agonist ivuxolimab in advanced cancers. Generated by immunoSEQ multiplex PCR, the TCRdb table keeps only in-frame clones and is missing some. The sample carries roughly 120,000 clones, approximately 89% recorded once. Study observations and caveats: The antigen specificity of the peripheral T cells (those that were expanded) was not determined.

V gave up 1 base and J gave up 4 bases, with 13 bases separating them. CDR1 and CDR2 from the germline V gene are SGHDN and FVKESK. The CDR3 consists of 16 residues. Worth noting for this clone: Its antigen is as yet unknown.

This specimen consisted of CD4+ or CD8+ T cells sorted from blood, obtained in a trial of the OX40 agonist ivuxolimab. This receptor was taken from an adult with an advanced solid tumor such as melanoma, head and neck, liver or kidney cancer. The J gene is TRBJ2-2, the V gene TRBV14; D possibly corresponds to TRBD1 (6 bases). As DNA, the CDR3 is TGTGCCAGCAGCCAAGTCTGGGGCAGGGGCACCGGGGAGCTGTTTTTT. Translating gives CASSQVWGRGTGELFF.